The 27 T cell receptor beta chains below come from one sample, sequenced in a study of T-cell reconstitution after alpha-beta-depleted transplantation in children. The authors prepared the TCRbeta library with unique molecular identifiers. TCRdb used MiXCR to reprocess the PCR reads, holding one entry per CDR3 protein. The sample has some 100,000 distinct CDR3 sequences, about 14% seen once. The material was PBMCs, mostly from graft donor cells, obtained 180 days after TCRalphabeta/CD19-depleted stem cell transplant. These TCRs come from a male patient between 2 and 10 years old who had a stem cell transplant for acute lymphoblastic leukemia, so the T cells may come from the graft donor.

This clonotype was detected only a few times. This chain links TRBV7-9 with TRBJ1-4; 8 bases agree with TRBD1. The CDR3 has 16 residues. The germline CDR1 and CDR2 sequences are SEHNR and FQNEAQ (reference sequence). V was clipped by 0 bases and J by 7 bases; unmatched bases: 7. CDR3 DNA sequence: TGTGCCAGCAGCTTAGCGCTAAGGGACAGGTCTGAAAAACTGTTTTTT. It yields the protein CASSLALRDRSEKLFF.

The rearrangement uses TRBV12-3 or TRBV12-4 and TRBJ1-5; TRBD1 might be the D (5 bases). Trimming pared 3 bases from V and 6 bases from J, leaving 15 bases between. The CDR3 contains 15 residues. The CDR3 is CASSFFPPGSQPQHF. The CDR3 nucleotides read TGTGCCAGCAGTTTTTTCCCCCCAGGGTCTCAGCCCCAGCATTTT.

At least ten counts were recorded for this clonotype. The CDR3 region is CASSLAGGSGKGEQYF. The CDR3 DNA is TGCGCCAGCAGCTTGGCTGGGGGCTCAGGGAAGGGCGAGCAGTACTTC. This chain connects TRBV5-1 to TRBJ2-7; possibly TRBD1 for D (6 bases). Trimming shortened V by 0 bases and J by 6 bases, and 19 bases separated the two germline ends. This CDR3 spans 16 amino acids. Germline V gene sequence: CDR1 SGHRS, CDR2 YFSETQ.

This clonotype has just a few counts. The CDR3 sequence: CASSRGRQGGLGGEQFF. In DNA form, the CDR3 reads TGTGCCAGCAGCCGAGGCAGACAGGGCGGACTCGGCGGAGAGCAGTTCTTC. The chain joins TRBV4-2 to TRBJ2-1; 7 bases are a match to TRBD1. From germline, CDR1 is LGHNA and CDR2 YNFKEQ. V lost 4 bases to trimming and J lost 10 bases; unmatched junction nucleotides: 19. The CDR3 runs 17 residues.

The gene calls are TRBV5-5 and TRBJ2-1, with 14 nucleotides matching TRBD2. This CDR3 is 17 amino acids long. The germline V gene has CDR1 SGHKS and CDR2 YYEKEE (reference sequence). V trimming: 4 bases; J trimming: 7 bases; junction bases outside the gene matches: 10. This CDR3 is CASSPTSGGAERNEQFF. The CDR3 region has the DNA TGTGCCAGCAGCCCGACTAGCGGGGGGGCGGAGAGAAATGAGCAGTTCTTC.

This clonotype occurred a few times. The chain links TRBV10-3 to TRBJ2-7; weak D call: TRBD2 (6 bases). Germline V gene data show CDR1 as ENHRY and CDR2 as SYGVKD. CDR3 length equals 14 residues. Trimming took 5 bases from V and 0 from J, leaving 11 bases between them. The CDR3 DNA sequence: TGTGCCATCAGTCCCGGGACTGACTCCTACGAGCAGTACTTC. Its translation: CAISPGTDSYEQYF.

The genes are TRBV11-1 and TRBJ2-1, with 11 bases identical to TRBD1. Germline CDR1 reads SGHAT; CDR2 reads FQDESV (reference sequence). This CDR3 spans 19 amino acids. V was pared by 5 bases and J by 2 bases, with 14 bases of the junction left unmatched. The CDR3 loop reads CASSPWDRGNLDPYNEQFF. As DNA, the CDR3 is TGTGCCAGCAGCCCATGGGACAGGGGGAACCTAGATCCCTACAATGAGCAGTTCTTC.

The CDR3 DNA reads TGTGCCAGCAGCTTAGGGATAATAGCGGGGGGAATGTTCGCGGATACGCAGTATTTT. Translating it yields CASSLGIIAGGMFADTQYF. This rearrangement joins TRBV7-2 to TRBJ2-3, with 10 bases identical to TRBD2. Germline-derived CDR1 and CDR2 are SGHTA and FQGNSA. Germline trimming cut 1 base from V and 6 bases from J; bases unmatched to any gene: 16. CDR3 length: 19 residues.

This clonotype was seen at least ten times. The rearrangement uses TRBV24-1 and TRBJ2-2, with D perhaps TRBD1 or TRBD2 (6 bases each). The CDR3 consists of 16 residues. Germline V lookup: CDR1 KGHDR, CDR2 SFDVKD. Trimming pared 3 bases from V and 4 bases from J, leaving 14 bases between. The CDR3 loop reads CATSDPQGRGTGELFF. CDR3 nucleotide sequence: TGTGCCACCAGTGATCCCCAGGGGCGGGGCACCGGGGAGCTGTTTTTT.

In regard to this clonotype: One end of the junction fails to match germline, which may point to a read error. The chain uses TRBV12-3 or TRBV12-4 and TRBJ2-2, with D perhaps TRBD1 or TRBD2 (5 bases each). CDR3 size: 14 residues. The CDR3 sequence is CACSFEGFTGELFF. In DNA form, the CDR3 reads TGTGCCTGCAGTTTTGAGGGGTTCACCGGGGAGCTGTTTTTT.

This clonotype was seen a handful of times. The chain combines TRBV12-3 or TRBV12-4 with TRBJ2-1; tentative D call: TRBD2 (6 bases). The CDR3 has 15 residues. V was cut by 3 bases and J by 1 base, with 10 bases left in between. The CDR3 DNA reads as TGTGCCAGCAGTTTTAGCGGAACATCCTACAATGAGCAGTTCTTC. This gives the protein CASSFSGTSYNEQFF.

As to this clonotype: A junction end diverges from the germline sequence, so it may reflect a read error. CDR3 sequence: CTSSSRRGGHEQYF. The CDR3 DNA is TGTACCAGCAGCTCTCGCCGGGGAGGGCACGAGCAGTACTTC. The rearrangement uses TRBV13 and TRBJ2-7, with 7 bases aligning to TRBD2. The CDR3 length is 14 residues. Germline V gene data show CDR1 as PRHDT and CDR2 as FYEKMQ (reference sequence).

This clonotype occurred a few times. The CDR3 region has the DNA TGTGCCAGCAAACCGGGACTAGCCTTCTACGAGCAGTACTTC. Amino acid sequence: CASKPGLAFYEQYF. The rearrangement links TRBV7-8 to TRBJ2-7, with 9 bases that match TRBD2. The CDR3 consists of 14 residues. The V gene end was trimmed by 7 bases and the J gene end by 3 bases; junction bases not matched to a gene: 7. In germline, CDR1 is SGHVS, CDR2 FQNEAQ.

The chain couples TRBV12-3 or TRBV12-4 to TRBJ2-1, with 9 bases identical to TRBD2. The V segment lost 10 bases and the J segment 4 bases; nucleotides outside the gene matches: 5. The CDR3 is 13 amino acids. CDR3: CATRLADYNEQFF. In nucleotides, the CDR3 is TGTGCCACCCGACTAGCGGATTACAATGAGCAGTTCTTC.

The chain carries TRBV5-1 and TRBJ2-7, with D perhaps given as TRBD1 or TRBD2 (5 bases each). Deletions cut 4 bases from V and 0 bases from J, with 14 bases between. This CDR3 is 15 amino acids long. Germline CDR1 is SGHRS and CDR2 is YFSETQ. This CDR3 is CASSPGGGISYEQYF. The CDR3 DNA reads TGCGCCAGCAGCCCTGGTGGGGGAATCTCCTACGAGCAGTACTTC.

The chain recombines TRBV6-1 with TRBJ2-5; no firm D call. The CDR3 has 15 residues. Looked up from germline, CDR1 is MNHNS and CDR2 is SASEGT. V was clipped by 7 bases and J by 1 base, with 16 bases between them. The CDR3 sequence is CASMGLDNGQETQYF. The CDR3 coding sequence is TGTGCCAGCATGGGTCTGGATAACGGCCAAGAGACCCAGTACTTC.

This clonotype was recorded a few times. The chain carries TRBV5-1 and TRBJ2-6, with TRBD1 identical over 9 bases. Germline CDR1 SGHRS, CDR2 YFSETQ. The CDR3 spans 19 residues. V shed 0 bases and J 3 bases; nucleotides not matched to a gene: 10. The CDR3 sequence is CASSLGQGESSYGANVLTF. The DNA of the CDR3 is TGCGCCAGCAGCTTGGGACAGGGGGAATCTTCGTATGGGGCCAACGTCCTGACTTTC.

A few counts support this clonotype. The CDR3 DNA follows: TGTGCCAGCAGCCTCGGACATCAAGGACTAGCGGGAGTCGAGCAGTACTTC. It codes for CASSLGHQGLAGVEQYF. The V gene is TRBV3-1, the J gene TRBJ2-7; 13 nucleotides agree with TRBD2. CDR1 LGHDT and CDR2 YNNKEL come from the germline V gene (reference sequence). Trimming removed 4 bases from V and 6 bases from J; junction bases left unmatched: 12. This CDR3 has 17 amino acids.

The rearrangement uses TRBV7-6 and TRBJ2-1, with D unclear. Germline V gene data show CDR1 as SGHVS and CDR2 as FNYEAQ. The CDR3 contains 13 residues. V lost 3 bases and J lost 4, with 7 bases in between. The chain's CDR3 is CASSLVTYNEQFF. CDR3 DNA: TGTGCCAGCAGCTTGGTTACTTACAATGAGCAGTTCTTC.

V is TRBV5-1 and J is TRBJ1-1; unclear D gene. Trimming removed 2 bases at V and 6 bases at J, with 14 bases between. The CDR3 spans 14 residues. In germline, CDR1 is SGHRS, CDR2 YFSETQ. CDR3 sequence: CASSFGGVWAEAFF. As DNA, the CDR3 is TGCGCCAGCAGCTTCGGCGGGGTCTGGGCTGAAGCTTTCTTT.

This clonotype was detected many times. This sequence joins TRBV7-9 and TRBJ1-5; tentative D call: TRBD1 (5 bases). Trimming shortened V by 4 bases and J by 9 bases, and 10 bases separated the two germline ends. CDR3 length: 12 amino acids. Germline CDR1 is SEHNR and CDR2 is FQNEAQ (reference sequence). The CDR3 loop is CASSSGGRPQHF. CDR3 bases: TGTGCCAGCAGCTCCGGGGGTCGGCCCCAGCATTTT. The variable domain in full, with the rest retrieved from reference TRBV7-9 and TRBJ1-5, is DTGVSQNPRHKITKRGQNVTFRCDPISEHNRLYWYRQTLGQGPEFLTYFQNEAQLEKSRLLSDRFSAERPKGSFSTLEIQRTEQGDSAMYLCASSSGGRPQHFGDGTRLSIL.

This clonotype was seen a few times. Relative to the germline gene, one junction end is altered; a read error may explain this. This chain joins TRBV5-6 and TRBJ2-4; 7 bases line up with TRBD2. The length of the CDR3 is 13 residues. Germline V gene lookup returns CDR1 SGHDT and CDR2 YYEEEE. The CDR3 coding sequence is TGTGCCAGCAGCGCCGGGACTAACAACATTCAGCACTTC. Its translation is CASSAGTNNIQHF.

The sample holds many counts of this clonotype. The chain has TRBV20-1 and TRBJ1-2; TRBD1 might be the D (5 bases). Germline-derived CDR1 and CDR2 are DFQATT and SNEGSKA (reference sequence). The V end lost 0 bases, the J end lost 0 bases, and 14 bases lay between the germline ends. The CDR3 extends over 16 amino acids. The CDR3 DNA is TGCAGTGCTAGAGATTGGCGGGGGGGGGCTAACTATGGCTACACCTTC. It yields the protein CSARDWRGGANYGYTF.

This clonotype was observed a few times. This chain uses TRBV27 with TRBJ1-3; TRBD1 might be the D (6 bases). The CDR3 extends over 13 amino acids. Germline CDR1 and CDR2: MNHEY and SMNVEV (reference sequence). Trimming took off 3 bases at V and 8 bases at J, with 11 bases between the two ends. The CDR3 region is CASSFAGADTIYF. CDR3 sequence (DNA): TGTGCCAGCAGTTTTGCAGGGGCGGACACCATATATTTT.

The genes are TRBV10-1 and TRBJ2-7, with D unclear. In germline, CDR1 is WNHNN, CDR2 SYGVQD (reference sequence). The CDR3 totals 12 residues. The ends were cut back, 3 bases at V and 3 bases at J, with 6 bases in the middle. CDR3 residues: CASSEPGYEQYF. The CDR3 coding sequence is TGCGCCAGCAGTGAACCAGGCTACGAGCAGTACTTC.

This clonotype was seen a few times. Here the CDR3 DNA reads TGTGCCAGCACCAGCCGAGCGGGAAACACCATATATTTT. Protein sequence: CASTSRAGNTIYF. The chain links TRBV9 to TRBJ1-3; no clear D. Per the germline V gene, CDR1 is SGDLS and CDR2 is YYNGEE. CDR3 length equals 13 residues. V lost 6 bases and J lost 4, with 11 bases in between. Variable domain in full (rest from reference TRBV9 and TRBJ1-3): DSGVTQTPKHLITATGQRVTLRCSPRSGDLSVYWYQQSLDQGLQFLIQYYNGEERAKGNILERFSAQQFPDLHSELNLSSLELGDSALYFCASTSRAGNTIYFGEGSWLTVV.

A remark on this clonotype: The germline gene is not matched at one end of the junction; a read error may be the cause. The chain combines TRBV15 with TRBJ2-2; possible D gene TRBD2, 7 bases. This CDR3 is 16 amino acids long. The germline CDR1 and CDR2 sequences are LNHNV and YYDKDF (reference sequence). The CDR3 sequence: CATSRVRGAGTGERFF. Written as DNA, the CDR3 is TGTGCCACCAGCAGAGTCCGGGGGGCTGGGACCGGGGAGCGGTTTTTT. Looking up the rest from reference TRBV15 and TRBJ2-2 gives the full variable domain: DAMVIQNPRYQVTQFGKPVTLSCSQTLNHNVMYWYQQKSSQAPKLLFHYYDKDFNNEADTPDNFQSRRPNTSFCFLDIRSPGLGDTAMYLCATSRVRGAGTGERFFGEGSRLTVL.